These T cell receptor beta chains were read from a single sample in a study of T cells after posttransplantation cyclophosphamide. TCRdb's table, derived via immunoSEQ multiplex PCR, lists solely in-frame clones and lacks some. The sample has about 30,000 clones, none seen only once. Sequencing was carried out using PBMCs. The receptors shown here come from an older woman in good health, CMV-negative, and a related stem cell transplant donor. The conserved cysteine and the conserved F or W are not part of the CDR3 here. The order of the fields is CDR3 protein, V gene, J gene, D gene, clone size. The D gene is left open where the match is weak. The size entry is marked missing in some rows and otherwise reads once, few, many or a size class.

CDR3 protein: ASSAGQGLNTEAF; V gene: TRBV5-1; J gene: TRBJ1-1; D gene: TRBD1; clone size: -
CDR3 protein: ASSMTAGSYEQY; V gene: TRBV5-1; J gene: TRBJ2-7; D gene: TRBD2; clone size: many
CDR3 protein: ASSAEGTGELF; V gene: TRBV2; J gene: TRBJ2-2; D gene: -; clone size: many
CDR3 protein: ASRLTAYNEQF; V gene: TRBV19; J gene: TRBJ2-1; D gene: -; clone size: many
CDR3 protein: ASSLQGYGYT; V gene: TRBV12-3/TRBV12-4; J gene: TRBJ1-2; D gene: -; clone size: many
CDR3 protein: ASSRDSSYEQY; V gene: TRBV18; J gene: TRBJ2-7; D gene: TRBD1; clone size: many
CDR3 protein: ASSGDLSSYEQY; V gene: TRBV18; J gene: TRBJ2-7; D gene: TRBD2; clone size: -
CDR3 protein: ASSQATTSSHNEQF; V gene: TRBV5-1; J gene: TRBJ2-1; D gene: -; clone size: many
CDR3 protein: ASSQEGRTVNEKLF; V gene: TRBV4-3; J gene: TRBJ1-4; D gene: -; clone size: many
CDR3 protein: ASSGAGAARDTQY; V gene: TRBV6-2/TRBV6-3; J gene: TRBJ2-3; D gene: -; clone size: -
CDR3 protein: ASSHRYEGN; V gene: TRBV11-3; J gene: TRBJ2-7; D gene: -; clone size: many
CDR3 protein: ASSSRGNTEAF; V gene: TRBV12-3/TRBV12-4; J gene: TRBJ1-1; D gene: -; clone size: medium-sized
CDR3 protein: ASSLGTSGLDTQY; V gene: TRBV5-1; J gene: TRBJ2-3; D gene: -; clone size: few
CDR3 protein: ASSLASRASYNEQF; V gene: TRBV5-1; J gene: TRBJ2-1; D gene: -; clone size: few
CDR3 protein: ASSQDPRGGYT; V gene: TRBV4-3; J gene: TRBJ1-2; D gene: -; clone size: many
CDR3 protein: ASRPPGTGSETQY; V gene: TRBV28; J gene: TRBJ2-5; D gene: TRBD1; clone size: many
CDR3 protein: ASSDRAYNEQF; V gene: TRBV6-4; J gene: TRBJ2-1; D gene: -; clone size: many
CDR3 protein: ASSEQGAPNSPLH; V gene: TRBV2; J gene: TRBJ1-6; D gene: TRBD1; clone size: few
CDR3 protein: ASSFQGGPQETQY; V gene: TRBV28; J gene: TRBJ2-5; D gene: -; clone size: -
CDR3 protein: ASSTRVSYEQY; V gene: TRBV7-2; J gene: TRBJ2-7; D gene: -; clone size: many
CDR3 protein: AISQTVEQY; V gene: TRBV10-3; J gene: TRBJ2-7; D gene: -; clone size: many
CDR3 protein: ASSLGTNTDTQY; V gene: TRBV5-8; J gene: TRBJ2-3; D gene: TRBD2; clone size: many
CDR3 protein: ASRRDRAANQPQH; V gene: TRBV19; J gene: TRBJ1-5; D gene: TRBD1; clone size: -
CDR3 protein: ASSSWTMNTGELF; V gene: TRBV28; J gene: TRBJ2-2; D gene: -; clone size: -
CDR3 protein: ASSSLDRGFTEAF; V gene: TRBV6-6; J gene: TRBJ1-1; D gene: TRBD1; clone size: many
CDR3 protein: ATSDPQAGESLNEQF; V gene: TRBV24-1; J gene: TRBJ2-1; D gene: TRBD2; clone size: many
CDR3 protein: ASSTAGDSNQPQH; V gene: TRBV2; J gene: TRBJ1-5; D gene: -; clone size: many
CDR3 protein: ASSWTIGPGDGRSYNEQF; V gene: TRBV6-2/TRBV6-3; J gene: TRBJ2-1; D gene: -; clone size: many
CDR3 protein: ASTLLAVSEQF; V gene: TRBV6-6; J gene: TRBJ2-1; D gene: TRBD2; clone size: many
CDR3 protein: ASSLSRTSGGASYEQY; V gene: TRBV11-2; J gene: TRBJ2-7; D gene: TRBD2; clone size: many
CDR3 protein: ASSKDPDRDKQY; V gene: TRBV5-1; J gene: TRBJ2-7; D gene: TRBD1; clone size: few
CDR3 protein: ASSPARDRTHGYT; V gene: TRBV7-8; J gene: TRBJ1-2; D gene: TRBD1; clone size: -
CDR3 protein: ASSQGSYNEQF; V gene: TRBV7-3; J gene: TRBJ2-1; D gene: -; clone size: -
CDR3 protein: ASSISRTSGPSYNEQF; V gene: TRBV19; J gene: TRBJ2-1; D gene: TRBD2; clone size: many
CDR3 protein: AWSGQGYEQY; V gene: TRBV30; J gene: TRBJ2-7; D gene: -; clone size: -
CDR3 protein: ASSLGDRGGGNTIY; V gene: TRBV7-8; J gene: TRBJ1-3; D gene: TRBD1; clone size: few
CDR3 protein: ASSLYRDTEAF; V gene: TRBV27; J gene: TRBJ1-1; D gene: -; clone size: many
CDR3 protein: ASSADRVGEKLF; V gene: TRBV7-2; J gene: TRBJ1-4; D gene: TRBD1; clone size: many
CDR3 protein: AWSVTVNQPQH; V gene: TRBV30; J gene: TRBJ1-5; D gene: -; clone size: -
CDR3 protein: ASRGSGAGKDTQY; V gene: TRBV12-3/TRBV12-4; J gene: TRBJ2-3; D gene: TRBD2; clone size: -
CDR3 protein: ASSPLGGGMNTEAF; V gene: TRBV27; J gene: TRBJ1-1; D gene: -; clone size: many
CDR3 protein: ASSRNGAGETQY; V gene: TRBV5-4; J gene: TRBJ2-5; D gene: -; clone size: many
CDR3 protein: ASSEDRFSYEQY; V gene: TRBV11-1; J gene: TRBJ2-7; D gene: -; clone size: -
CDR3 protein: AISESTAFEAF; V gene: TRBV10-3; J gene: TRBJ1-1; D gene: -; clone size: many
CDR3 protein: ASSPERQGAGGTEAF; V gene: TRBV18; J gene: TRBJ1-1; D gene: TRBD1; clone size: many
CDR3 protein: ASLDPLRRAPRNTDTQY; V gene: TRBV6-2/TRBV6-3; J gene: TRBJ2-3; D gene: -; clone size: -
CDR3 protein: ASRLRQGTMNTEAF; V gene: TRBV11-3; J gene: TRBJ1-1; D gene: -; clone size: -
CDR3 protein: AWSAGNNSPLH; V gene: TRBV30; J gene: TRBJ1-6; D gene: -; clone size: few
CDR3 protein: ASSFWIGLSPLH; V gene: TRBV28; J gene: TRBJ1-6; D gene: -; clone size: many
CDR3 protein: ASSVGSSGFNEQF; V gene: TRBV9; J gene: TRBJ2-1; D gene: TRBD2; clone size: many
CDR3 protein: ASSPAGINNEKLF; V gene: TRBV14; J gene: TRBJ1-4; D gene: -; clone size: many
CDR3 protein: ATSASGTRTPRQY; V gene: TRBV24-1; J gene: TRBJ2-7; D gene: -; clone size: few
CDR3 protein: ASSMGSLYSNQPQH; V gene: TRBV19; J gene: TRBJ1-5; D gene: -; clone size: many